This entry lists 18 T cell receptor beta chains sequenced from one sample in a study of CD8 T cells in ankylosing spondylitis. Each CDR3 protein is one row after TCRdb ran MiXCR on the 5' RACE reads. The data hold roughly 200,000 distinct CDR3 sequences, with about 26% observed a single time. Material for sequencing was blood, either unsorted or a sorted T cell fraction (not recorded which). These receptors all stem from a male donor with ankylosing spondylitis or in good health (not recorded which).

This clonotype was observed at least ten times. This sequence joins TRBV4-1 and TRBJ1-1; tentative D call: TRBD1 (6 bases). Germline values: CDR1 MGHRA, CDR2 YSYEKL. The CDR3 contains 16 residues. Trimming left V 0 bases short and J 6 bases short, with 17 bases between. CDR3 nucleotide sequence: TGCGCCAGCAGCCAAGACCTGGGACACGCATCCTCTGAAGCTTTCTTT. Amino acids: CASSQDLGHASSEAFF.

This clonotype was observed many times. V gene TRBV20-1 combines with J gene TRBJ2-7, with D maybe TRBD2 (5 bases). V lost 8 bases and J lost 1, with 15 bases in between. Germline lookup yields CDR1 DFQATT and CDR2 SNEGSKA (reference sequence). This CDR3 has 13 amino acids. The CDR3 bases are TGCAGTCCCCTTTCTAGAGGGTCCTACGAGCAGTACTTC. Its translation: CSPLSRGSYEQYF.

This clonotype was recorded at least ten times. The rearrangement joins TRBV6-1 to TRBJ1-5, with D unclear. Deletions cut 6 bases from V and 1 base from J, with 10 bases between. This CDR3 is built from 14 residues. In germline, CDR1 is MNHNS, CDR2 SASEGT. In DNA form, the CDR3 reads TGTGCCAGCAGGGCAGAAAGAAGCAATCAGCCCCAGCATTTT. Amino acid sequence: CASRAERSNQPQHF.

This clonotype appeared many times. J is TRBJ2-7 and V is TRBV4-1, with 8 bases lining up with TRBD1. With 4 bases clipped from V and 5 bases from J, the junction kept 4 bases outside the gene matches. This CDR3 is 13 amino acids long. Germline assignment: CDR1 MGHRA and CDR2 YSYEKL. DNA for the CDR3: TGCGCCAGCAGCCGGACAGGGTCCCACGAGCAGTACTTC. Translated: CASSRTGSHEQYF.

This clonotype was found many times. The CDR3 here is CASSLAGATGAYEQYF. CDR3 nucleotides: TGCGCCAGCAGCTTGGCCGGAGCCACCGGCGCCTACGAGCAGTACTTC. The chain recombines TRBV5-1 with TRBJ2-7; D gene uncertain. Trimming removed 0 bases at V and 2 bases at J, with 15 bases between. The CDR3 has 16 amino acids. Germline V gene lookup returns CDR1 SGHRS and CDR2 YFSETQ.

The table lists this clonotype with many counts. The chain joins TRBV5-4 to TRBJ2-3; 13 nucleotides match TRBD2. CDR1 is SGHNT, CDR2 YYREEE, per germline (reference sequence). V was pared by 4 bases and J by 4 bases, with 6 bases of the junction left unmatched. This CDR3 is 16 amino acids long. In DNA form, the CDR3 reads TGTGCCAGCAGCCTCGGACTAGCGGGAGTGCCAGATACGCAGTATTTT. It specifies CASSLGLAGVPDTQYF.

This clonotype was picked up a small number of times. The chain links TRBV20-1 to TRBJ2-7; 12 bases align to TRBD2. The CDR3 spans 13 residues. Germline V gene data show CDR1 as DFQATT and CDR2 as SNEGSKA (reference sequence). J lost 5 bases, V lost 5 bases, and 4 bases had no gene match. The CDR3, as DNA: TGCAGTGCTTGGACTAGCGGGATGGACGAGCAGTACTTC. Protein sequence: CSAWTSGMDEQYF.

For the CDR3, the DNA is TGCAGTGCTTCCAGGGACGCGAGCACTGAAGCTTTCTTT. Its protein product is CSASRDASTEAFF. The genes are TRBV20-1 and TRBJ1-1, with D perhaps matching TRBD1 (5 bases). The V and J ends lost 5 bases and 4 bases respectively, with 14 bases between them. CDR1 is DFQATT and CDR2 is SNEGSKA in the germline V gene (reference sequence). The CDR3 has 13 amino acids.

The chain recombines TRBV20-1 with TRBJ2-3, with TRBD2 matching 7 bases. CDR3 length equals 15 residues. Germline lookup yields CDR1 DFQATT and CDR2 SNEGSKA (reference sequence). The J segment lost 2 bases and the V segment lost 0 bases, leaving 5 bases of the junction unmatched. The DNA of the CDR3 is TGCAGTGCTAGAGATTTTGGGGGGGACACAGATACGCAGTATTTT. Its protein product is CSARDFGGDTDTQYF.

This clonotype occurred once. The chain has TRBV4-3 and TRBJ2-2; D is possibly TRBD2 (6 bases). Trimming shortened V by 4 bases and J by 0 bases, and 12 bases separated the two germline ends. The CDR3 has 16 residues. In germline, CDR1 is LGHNA, CDR2 YSLEER. CDR3 region: CASSPAGTSNTGELFF. In nucleotides, the CDR3 is TGCGCCAGCAGCCCAGCCGGGACTTCGAACACCGGGGAGCTGTTTTTT.

This clonotype was detected many times. The rearrangement joins TRBV3-1 to TRBJ2-2, with D unclear. Germline V lookup: CDR1 LGHDT, CDR2 YNNKEL (reference sequence). With 1 base removed from V and 7 bases from J, the gap between germline ends came to 13 bases. This CDR3 is built from 15 residues. CDR3 protein: CASSQGWSERGELFF. The CDR3 nucleotides read TGTGCCAGCAGCCAAGGTTGGTCCGAACGCGGGGAGCTGTTTTTT.

This clonotype appeared many times. The rearrangement joins TRBV29-1 to TRBJ2-7; D gene uncertain. Germline lookup yields CDR1 SQVTM and CDR2 ANQGSEA. This CDR3 is built from 12 residues. V shed 5 bases and J shed 4 bases, with 12 bases lying between them. CDR3 in DNA: TGCAGCGTTCGGAAAGGAGTTTACGAGCAGTACTTC. As protein: CSVRKGVYEQYF.

This clonotype has ten or more counts. The chain couples TRBV10-3 to TRBJ2-2; TRBD1 matches 11 bases. This CDR3 region has 13 residues. CDR1 and CDR2 (germline): ENHRY, SYGVKD. V lost 10 bases, J lost 6 bases, and 4 bases stayed unmatched. As DNA, the CDR3 is TGTGCCACCGGGACAGGGGGACCCGGGGAGCTGTTTTTT. It translates to CATGTGGPGELFF.

The V and J genes are TRBV12-3 or TRBV12-4 and TRBJ1-2; D unresolved. The CDR3 runs to 13 residues. The ends were cut back, 2 bases at V and 5 bases at J, with 9 bases in the middle. The CDR3 region has the DNA TGTGCCAGCAGTTTATCGGGAAAGTATGGCTACACCTTC. This codes for CASSLSGKYGYTF.

This clonotype came up a few times. The chain links TRBV20-1 to TRBJ1-2, with 10 bases that match TRBD1. Germline CDR1 reads DFQATT; CDR2 reads SNEGSKA (reference sequence). The CDR3 is 14 residues long. Unmatched junction bases numbered 6, after V lost 0 bases and J lost 8 bases. CDR3 in amino acids: CSARERQGARGYTF. The DNA for the CDR3 is TGCAGTGCTAGAGAAAGACAGGGGGCTAGAGGCTACACCTTC.

This clonotype has ten or more counts. The V gene is TRBV7-2, the J gene TRBJ2-7; 8 bases align to TRBD2. The CDR3 has 15 amino acids. The J segment lost 5 bases and the V segment lost 6 bases, leaving 12 bases of the junction unmatched. Germline-derived CDR1 and CDR2 are SGHTA and FQGNSA. The CDR3 loop reads CASRMSGRASDEQYF. The CDR3 bases are TGTGCCAGCAGAATGTCCGGGAGGGCCTCTGACGAGCAGTACTTC.

To note about this clonotype: A read error may be the cause here, since a much bigger clone is one base away. V is TRBV5-5 and J is TRBJ2-6; D gene ambiguous. Trimming left V 4 bases short and J 0 bases short, with 11 bases between. Germline V CDR1 and CDR2: SGHKS, YYEKEE (reference sequence). The CDR3 has 16 amino acids. In DNA, the CDR3 is TGTGCCAGCAGCATGGTGTCAGGCTCTGGGGCCAACGTCCTGACTTTC. This sequence encodes CASSMVSGSGANVLTF.

The V call is TRBV4-2, the J call TRBJ2-5, with TRBD2 identical over 8 bases. V trimming: 0 bases; J trimming: 3 bases; junction bases outside the gene matches: 9. This CDR3 region has 17 residues. Germline values: CDR1 LGHNA, CDR2 YNFKEQ. Here the CDR3 DNA reads TGTGCCAGCAGCCAAGATTGGAGCGGGAGTAGGGAAGAGACCCAGTACTTC. As protein: CASSQDWSGSREETQYF.